One TCR beta chain is described in this entry. The entry originates in a study of blood T cell repertoires in COVID-19. In the authors' workflow: From reference gene primer amplification, estimates of nucleated cell counts were derived. Generated by immunoSEQ multiplex PCR, the TCRdb table keeps only in-frame clones and is missing some. Clone size and the V and J calls come from that table; the DNA yielded D and trimming. The table shows over 350,000 clones, with around 89% occurring only once. Germline V gives CDR1 SEHNR, CDR2 FQNEAQ (reference sequence). CDR3 length equals 15 residues. V gave up 5 bases and J gave up 6 bases; unmatched junction bases: 9.

Sequences were obtained from peripheral blood. The clonotype comes from a woman younger than 45 with acute or convalescent COVID-19. V gene TRBV7-9 combines with J gene TRBJ1-2; 10 bases are shared with TRBD1. This CDR3 is CASSAGDRGGNGYTF. For the CDR3, the DNA is TGTGCCAGCAGCGCGGGGGACAGGGGAGGGAATGGCTACACCTTC.